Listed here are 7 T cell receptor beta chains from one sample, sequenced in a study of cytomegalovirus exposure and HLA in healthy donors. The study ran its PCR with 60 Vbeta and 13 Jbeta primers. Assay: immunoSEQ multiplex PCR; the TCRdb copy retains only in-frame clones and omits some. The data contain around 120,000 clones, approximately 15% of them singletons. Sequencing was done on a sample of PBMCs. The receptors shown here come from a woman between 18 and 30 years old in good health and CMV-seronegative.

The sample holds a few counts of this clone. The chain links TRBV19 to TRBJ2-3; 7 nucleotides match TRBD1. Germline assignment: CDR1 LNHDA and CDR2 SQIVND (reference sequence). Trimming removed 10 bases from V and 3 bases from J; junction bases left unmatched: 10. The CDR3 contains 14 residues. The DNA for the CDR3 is TGTGCCATCTCAGACAGGGCACGGACAGATACGCAGTATTTT. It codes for CAISDRARTDTQYF.

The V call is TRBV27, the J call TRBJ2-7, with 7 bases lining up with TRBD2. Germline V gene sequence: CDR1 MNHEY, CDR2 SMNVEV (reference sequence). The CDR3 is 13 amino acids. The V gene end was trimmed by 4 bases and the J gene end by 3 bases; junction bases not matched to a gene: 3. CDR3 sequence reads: CASSSAGVYEQYF. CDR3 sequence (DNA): TGTGCCAGCAGTTCGGCGGGAGTCTACGAGCAGTACTTC.

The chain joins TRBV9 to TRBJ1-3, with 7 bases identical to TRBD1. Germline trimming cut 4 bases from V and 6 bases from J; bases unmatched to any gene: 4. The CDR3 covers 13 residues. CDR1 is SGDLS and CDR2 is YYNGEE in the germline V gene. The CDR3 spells CASSSGQKNTIYF. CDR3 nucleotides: TGTGCCAGCAGCTCGGGACAGAAAAACACCATATATTTT.

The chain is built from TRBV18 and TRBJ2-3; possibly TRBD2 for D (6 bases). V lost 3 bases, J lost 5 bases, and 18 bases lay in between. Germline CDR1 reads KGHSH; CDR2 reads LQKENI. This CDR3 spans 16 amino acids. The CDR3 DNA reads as TGTGCCAGCTCACCCCTTCACTCGGGGGACGGAGATACGCAGTATTTT. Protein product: CASSPLHSGDGDTQYF.

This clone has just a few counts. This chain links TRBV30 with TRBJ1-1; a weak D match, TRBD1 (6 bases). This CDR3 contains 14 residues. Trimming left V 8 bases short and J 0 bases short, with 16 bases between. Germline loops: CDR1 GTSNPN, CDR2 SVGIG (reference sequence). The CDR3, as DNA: TGTGCCGGTATTTCCGGGACACTGAACACTGAAGCTTTCTTT. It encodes CAGISGTLNTEAFF.

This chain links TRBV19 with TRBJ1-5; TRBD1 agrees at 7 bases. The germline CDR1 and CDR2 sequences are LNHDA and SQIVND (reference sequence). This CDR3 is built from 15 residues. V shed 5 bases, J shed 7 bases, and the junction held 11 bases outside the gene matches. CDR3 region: CASSLRRGQGQPQHF. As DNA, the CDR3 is TGTGCCAGTAGTCTAAGGAGGGGGCAGGGGCAGCCCCAGCATTTT.

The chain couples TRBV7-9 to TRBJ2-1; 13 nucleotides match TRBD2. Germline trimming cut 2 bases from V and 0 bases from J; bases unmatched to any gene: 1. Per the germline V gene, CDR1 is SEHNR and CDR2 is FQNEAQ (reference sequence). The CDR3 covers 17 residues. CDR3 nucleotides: TGTGCCAGCAGCTTATGGACTAGCGGGAGCTCCTACAATGAGCAGTTCTTC. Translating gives CASSLWTSGSSYNEQFF. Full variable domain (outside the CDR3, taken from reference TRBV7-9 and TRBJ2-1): DTGVSQNPRHKITKRGQNVTFRCDPISEHNRLYWYRQTLGQGPEFLTYFQNEAQLEKSRLLSDRFSAERPKGSFSTLEIQRTEQGDSAMYLCASSLWTSGSSYNEQFFGPGTRLTVL.